These T cell receptor beta chains were read from a single sample in a study of shared clonotypes between healthy human individuals. This table comes from immunoSEQ multiplex PCR, and its TCRdb copy is limited to in-frame clones, with some not included. The data hold roughly 770,000 clones, with 95% to 97% observed a single time. The specimen sequenced was naive CD8+ T cells sorted from blood. All receptors come from a man aged 25-40 years in good health. CDR3s include the opening cysteine and the closing phenylalanine or tryptophan. D genes are given only for firm matches. Not every row has a clone size; where given, it reads once, few, many or a size class.

v_call	clone_size	d_call	j_call	cdr3_nt	cdr3_aa
TRBV29-1	-	-	TRBJ2-2	TGCAGCGTTGTAAAGACCGGGGAGCTGTTTTTT	CSVVKTGELFF
TRBV10-3	-	-	TRBJ2-7	TGTGCCATCAGTGGATCCTACGAGCAGTACTTC	CAISGSYEQYF
TRBV27	-	-	TRBJ2-1	TGTGCCAGCAGTATAACAGGGTTCTTAGATGAGCAGTTCTTC	CASSITGFLDEQFF
TRBV11-1	-	-	TRBJ2-7	TGTGCCAGCAGCCGAGATCCGAGACAGGCCTACGAGCAGTACTTC	CASSRDPRQAYEQYF
TRBV28	once	-	TRBJ1-2	TGTGCCAGCAGAATTCAGATGGGGGATGTAGGGTATGGCTACACCTTC	CASRIQMGDVGYGYTF
TRBV5-1	-	TRBD1	TRBJ2-7	TGCGCCAGCAGCCCTGACAGGGGATCCTACGAGCAGTACTTC	CASSPDRGSYEQYF
TRBV7-8	-	TRBD1	TRBJ1-2	TGTGCCAGCAGCTTAGGGACAGGCTATGGCTACACCTTC	CASSLGTGYGYTF
TRBV5-4	-	TRBD1	TRBJ2-7	TGTGCCAGCAGCTTGTGGGGACAGGGGTTTTACGAGCAGTACTTC	CASSLWGQGFYEQYF
TRBV9	-	TRBD2	TRBJ2-5	TGTGCCAGCAGCGCGGGGGGGAGACAAGAGACCCAGTACTTC	CASSAGGRQETQYF
TRBV7-8	-	TRBD2	TRBJ2-7	TGTGCCAGCAGCTCCCCCCGGACTAGCGGGATCTCCGCCTACGAGCAGTACTTC	CASSSPRTSGISAYEQYF
TRBV15	-	-	TRBJ2-7	TGTGCCACCAGTGACGGGCGCAGGCCCTACGAGCAGTACTTC	CATSDGRRPYEQYF